The T cell receptor (beta chain) described here comes from a study of T cell responses to AZD1222 COVID-19 vaccine. V lost 0 bases and J 2 bases, leaving 17 bases between the germline ends. Per germline, CDR1 LGHNA and CDR2 YSLEER. There are 17 residues in the CDR3. About this clone: Antigen unknown.

Here immunoSEQ multiplex PCR was the method, and the copy in TCRdb shows in-frame clones only, minus some. This table holds 170,000 or so clones, just over 90% found once. Overall study results and limits: The reported proportion of spike-specific TCRs targeting unmutated variant regions was nearly half.

This receptor was taken from an adult in good health. This chain uses TRBV4-3 with TRBJ2-7; D gene uncertain. The sequencing here drew on peripheral blood, taken on day 0 of AZD1222 vaccination. CDR3 protein: CASSQEVGSGVAYEQYF. The CDR3 DNA reads as TGCGCCAGCAGCCAAGAGGTGGGGTCGGGCGTCGCCTACGAGCAGTACTTC.